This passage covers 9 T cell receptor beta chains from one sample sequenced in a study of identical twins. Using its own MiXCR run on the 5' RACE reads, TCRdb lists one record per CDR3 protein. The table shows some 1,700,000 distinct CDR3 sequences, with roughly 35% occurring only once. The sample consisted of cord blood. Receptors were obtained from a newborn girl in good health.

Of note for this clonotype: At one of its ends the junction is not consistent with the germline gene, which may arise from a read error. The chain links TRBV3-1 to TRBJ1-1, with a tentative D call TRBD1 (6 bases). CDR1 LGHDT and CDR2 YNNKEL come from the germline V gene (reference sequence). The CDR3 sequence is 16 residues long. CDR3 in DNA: TGCGCCAGCAGCCATTTGGGGGCTCTCGGGAACACTGAAGCTTTCTTT. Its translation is CASSHLGALGNTEAFF.

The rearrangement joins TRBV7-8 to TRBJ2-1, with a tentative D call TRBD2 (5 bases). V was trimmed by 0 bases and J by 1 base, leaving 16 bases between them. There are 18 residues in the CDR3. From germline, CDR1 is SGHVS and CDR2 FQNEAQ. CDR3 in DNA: TGTGCCAGCAGCTTAGCGCTAGTTGGCGGGTGGTCCTACAATGAGCAGTTCTTC. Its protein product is CASSLALVGGWSYNEQFF.

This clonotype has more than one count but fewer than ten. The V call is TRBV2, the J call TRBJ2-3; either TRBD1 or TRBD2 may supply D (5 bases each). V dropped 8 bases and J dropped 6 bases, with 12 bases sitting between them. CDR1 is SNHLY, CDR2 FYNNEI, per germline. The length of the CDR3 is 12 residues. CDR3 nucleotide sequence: TGTGCCAGCTTTAGGGGAGTGGATACGCAGTATTTT. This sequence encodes CASFRGVDTQYF.

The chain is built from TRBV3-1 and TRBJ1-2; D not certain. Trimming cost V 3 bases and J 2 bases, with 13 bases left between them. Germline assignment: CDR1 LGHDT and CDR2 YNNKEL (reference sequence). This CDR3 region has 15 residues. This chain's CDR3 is CASSQATFPNYGYTF. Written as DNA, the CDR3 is TGTGCCAGCAGCCAGGCAACTTTCCCAAACTATGGCTACACCTTC.

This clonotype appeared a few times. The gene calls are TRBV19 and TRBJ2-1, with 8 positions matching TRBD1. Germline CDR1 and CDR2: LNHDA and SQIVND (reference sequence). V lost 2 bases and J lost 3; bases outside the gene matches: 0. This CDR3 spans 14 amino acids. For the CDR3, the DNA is TGTGCCAGTAGTATAACAGGGGGCTACAATGAGCAGTTCTTC. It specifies CASSITGGYNEQFF.

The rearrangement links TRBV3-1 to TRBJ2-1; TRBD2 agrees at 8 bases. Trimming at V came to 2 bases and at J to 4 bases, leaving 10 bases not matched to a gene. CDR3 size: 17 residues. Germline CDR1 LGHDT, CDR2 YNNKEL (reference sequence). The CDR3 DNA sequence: TGTGCCAGCAGCCAAAGACGCCGCGGGGGGTGGTACAATGAGCAGTTCTTC. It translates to CASSQRRRGGWYNEQFF.

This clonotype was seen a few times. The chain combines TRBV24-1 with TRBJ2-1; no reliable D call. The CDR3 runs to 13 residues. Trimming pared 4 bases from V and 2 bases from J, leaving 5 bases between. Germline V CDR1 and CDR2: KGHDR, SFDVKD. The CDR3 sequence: CATSDPTYNEQFF. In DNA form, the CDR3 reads TGTGCCACCAGTGACCCAACCTACAATGAGCAGTTCTTC.

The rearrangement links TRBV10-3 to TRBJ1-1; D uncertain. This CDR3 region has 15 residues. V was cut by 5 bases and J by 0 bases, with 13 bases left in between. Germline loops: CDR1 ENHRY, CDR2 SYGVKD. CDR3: CAISLSGVLNTEAFF. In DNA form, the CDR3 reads TGTGCCATCAGTTTGAGCGGGGTTCTGAACACTGAAGCTTTCTTT.

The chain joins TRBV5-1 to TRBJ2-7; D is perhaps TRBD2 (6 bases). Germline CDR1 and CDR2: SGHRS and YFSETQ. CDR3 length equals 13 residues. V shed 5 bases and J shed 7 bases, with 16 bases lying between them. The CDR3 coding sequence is TGCGCCAGCAGACCTGGGGCGGGGAATGAGCAGTACTTC. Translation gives CASRPGAGNEQYF.